This TCR beta chain was recovered during a study of chemoradiotherapy in HPV16-positive cancers. Findings and caveats of the study: Only a couple of HPV16-positive patients supplied the functional HPV-specificity definition.

Points on this clone: Its specificity is not known.

Generated by immunoSEQ multiplex PCR, the TCRdb table keeps only in-frame clones and is missing some. The sample includes fewer than 70,000 clones, 90% of them seen just once. Germline V gives CDR1 SEHNR, CDR2 FQNEAQ (reference sequence). This CDR3 contains 13 residues. Deletions cut 7 bases from V and 0 bases from J, with 9 bases between. Repertoires were sampled repeatedly during chemoradiotherapy. Sequences were derived from blood, sampled from a patient who underwent chemoradiotherapy. The sequence was obtained from a human donor with HPV-associated anogenital cancer. The chain uses TRBV7-9 and TRBJ1-1; no reliable D call. The CDR3 nucleotides are TGTGCCAGCAACAGCTTCATGAACACTGAAGCTTTCTTT. It codes for CASNSFMNTEAFF. The full variable domain, completed using reference TRBV7-9 and TRBJ1-1, is DTGVSQNPRHKITKRGQNVTFRCDPISEHNRLYWYRQTLGQGPEFLTYFQNEAQLEKSRLLSDRFSAERPKGSFSTLEIQRTEQGDSAMYLCASNSFMNTEAFFGQGTRLTVV.